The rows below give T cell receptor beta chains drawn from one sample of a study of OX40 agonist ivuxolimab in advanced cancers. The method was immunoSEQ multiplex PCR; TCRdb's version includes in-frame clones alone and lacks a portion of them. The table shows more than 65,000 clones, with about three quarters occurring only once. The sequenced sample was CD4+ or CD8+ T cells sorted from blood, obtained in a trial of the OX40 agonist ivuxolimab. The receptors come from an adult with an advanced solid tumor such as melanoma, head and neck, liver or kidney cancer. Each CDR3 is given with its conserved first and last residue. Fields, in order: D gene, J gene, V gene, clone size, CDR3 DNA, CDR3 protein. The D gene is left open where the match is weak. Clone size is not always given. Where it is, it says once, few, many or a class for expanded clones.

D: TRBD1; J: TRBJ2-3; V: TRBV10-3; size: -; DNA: TGTGCCATCAGTAGGGGACAGCCCAGCACAGATACGCAGTATTTT; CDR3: CAISRGQPSTDTQYF
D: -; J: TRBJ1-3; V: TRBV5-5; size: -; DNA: TGTGCCAGCAGCTTGGGGGGGACTGGAAACACCATATATTTT; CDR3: CASSLGGTGNTIYF
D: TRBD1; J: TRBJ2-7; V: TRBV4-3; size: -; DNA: TGCGCCAGCAGCCATAGACAGGGACCCTCCTACGAGCAGTACTTC; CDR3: CASSHRQGPSYEQYF
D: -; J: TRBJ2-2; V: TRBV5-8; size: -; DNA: TGTGCCAGCAGCTTCTATCTCACCGGGGAGCTGTTTTTT; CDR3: CASSFYLTGELFF
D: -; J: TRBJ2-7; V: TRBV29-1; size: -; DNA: TGCAGCGTTGAAGATTCCGGCCCTTTCTACGAGCAGTACTTC; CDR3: CSVEDSGPFYEQYF
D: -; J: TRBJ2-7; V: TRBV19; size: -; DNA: TGTGCCAGTAGTATAGAGGGCGCCTGGCTCGGGTACGAGCAGTACTTC; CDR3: CASSIEGAWLGYEQYF
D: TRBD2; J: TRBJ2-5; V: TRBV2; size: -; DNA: TGTGCCAGCAGGGCTAGCGGACAAGAGACCCAGTACTTC; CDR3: CASRASGQETQYF
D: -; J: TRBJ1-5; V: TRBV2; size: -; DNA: TGTGCCAGCAGTCAGGTATACAATCAGCCCCAGCATTTT; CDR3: CASSQVYNQPQHF
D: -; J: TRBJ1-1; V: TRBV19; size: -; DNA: TGTGCCAGTAATGGGGCAGCCAGGAACACTGAAGCTTTCTTT; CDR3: CASNGAARNTEAFF
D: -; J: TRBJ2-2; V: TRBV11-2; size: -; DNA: TGTGCCAGCAGCCATTGGGGACTGAACACCGGGGAGCTGTTTTTT; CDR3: CASSHWGLNTGELFF
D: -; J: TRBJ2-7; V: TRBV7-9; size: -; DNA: TGTGCCAGCAGCCGCGAAGCCCGTAATTACGAGCAGTACTTC; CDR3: CASSREARNYEQYF
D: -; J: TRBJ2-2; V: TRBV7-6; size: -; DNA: TGTGCCAGCAGCTTAGCCCAGGGGGGCACCGGGGAGCTGTTTTTT; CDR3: CASSLAQGGTGELFF
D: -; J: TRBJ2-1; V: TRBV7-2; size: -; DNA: TGTGCCAGCAGCTTAGCGGGAACGACCTACAATGAGCAGTTCTTC; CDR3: CASSLAGTTYNEQFF
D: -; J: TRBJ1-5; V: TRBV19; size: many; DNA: TGTGCCGTAGGCCAGCCCCAGCATTTT; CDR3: CAVGQPQHF
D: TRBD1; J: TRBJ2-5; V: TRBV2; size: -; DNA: TGTGCCAGCAGTGAAAAGCCGGGACAGGGGCCGGAGACCCAGTACTTC; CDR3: CASSEKPGQGPETQYF
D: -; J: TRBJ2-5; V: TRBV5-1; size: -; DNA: TGCGCCAGCAGCTTGGGGGGGGCAGTCCAAGAGACCCAGTACTTC; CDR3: CASSLGGAVQETQYF
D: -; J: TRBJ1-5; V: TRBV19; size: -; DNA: TGTGCCAGTAGTACCACAGGGATATTCAATCAGCCCCAGCATTTT; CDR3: CASSTTGIFNQPQHF
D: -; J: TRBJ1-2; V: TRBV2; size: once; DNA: TGTGCCAGCAGTGAAGTCTTGGCGGTCCCTGGCTACACCTTC; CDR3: CASSEVLAVPGYTF
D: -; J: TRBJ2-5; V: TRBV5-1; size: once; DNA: TGCGCCAGCACCCCCGCCCCAGCGCAAGAGACCCAGTACTTC; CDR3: CASTPAPAQETQYF
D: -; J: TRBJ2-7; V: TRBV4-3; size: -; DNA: TGCGCCAGCAGCCCAGGAGTTAGCGGAAACTACGAGCAGTACTTC; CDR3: CASSPGVSGNYEQYF
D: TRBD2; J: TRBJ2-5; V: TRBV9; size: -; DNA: TGTGCCAGCAGCGCCGAAGCGGGAGTAGGAGAGACCCAGTACTTC; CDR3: CASSAEAGVGETQYF
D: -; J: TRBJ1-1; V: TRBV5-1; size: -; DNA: TGCGCCAGCAGCTTGTCATCCGGGAACACTGAAGCTTTCTTT; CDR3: CASSLSSGNTEAFF
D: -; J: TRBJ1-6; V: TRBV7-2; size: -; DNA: TGTGCCAGCAGCACCGGGACAACAAATTCACCCCTCCACTTT; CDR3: CASSTGTTNSPLHF
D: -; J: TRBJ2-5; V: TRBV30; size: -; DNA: TGTGCCTGGAGTCTGGGTAGCGAGGGAACCCAGTACTTC; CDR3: CAWSLGSEGTQYF
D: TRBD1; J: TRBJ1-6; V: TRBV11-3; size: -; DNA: TGTGCCAGCAGCTTAGCCCGAATAACAGGGGGCACTTCACCCCTCCACTTT; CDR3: CASSLARITGGTSPLHF
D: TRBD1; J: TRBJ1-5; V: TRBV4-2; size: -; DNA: TGTGCCAGCAGCCAACCGGACAGGGTGGGTCAGCCCCAGCATTTT; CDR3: CASSQPDRVGQPQHF
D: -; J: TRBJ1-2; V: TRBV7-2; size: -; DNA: TGTGCCAGCAGCCCTAGAAGGGAGAGTGGCTACACCTTC; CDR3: CASSPRRESGYTF
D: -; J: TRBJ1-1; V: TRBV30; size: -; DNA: TGTGCCTGGACCCAGCAGGGGAACACTGAAGCTTTCTTT; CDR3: CAWTQQGNTEAFF
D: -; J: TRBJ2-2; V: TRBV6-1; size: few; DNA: TGTGCCAGCAGTGAAGAGCAGGGGGGGACCGGGGAGCTGTTTTTT; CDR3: CASSEEQGGTGELFF
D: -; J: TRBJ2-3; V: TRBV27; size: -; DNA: TGTGCCAGCAGTTACCGGGCCGTAGATACGCAGTATTTT; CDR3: CASSYRAVDTQYF
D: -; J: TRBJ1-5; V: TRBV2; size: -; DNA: TGTGCCAGCAGTTACTCGGAGGAGGGGCAGCCCCAGCATTTT; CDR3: CASSYSEEGQPQHF
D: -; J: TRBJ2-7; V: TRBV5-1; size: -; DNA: TGCGCCAGCAGCTATAGCGGATACGAGCAGTACTTC; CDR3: CASSYSGYEQYF
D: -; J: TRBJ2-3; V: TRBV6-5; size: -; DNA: TGTGCCAGCAGTTACTCAAAGACTCCCCCCACAGATACGCAGTATTTT; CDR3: CASSYSKTPPTDTQYF
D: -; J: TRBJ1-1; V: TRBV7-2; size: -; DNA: TGTGCCAGCAGCCGACAGAGCACTGAAGCTTTCTTT; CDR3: CASSRQSTEAFF
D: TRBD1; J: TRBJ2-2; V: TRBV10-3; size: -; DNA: TGTGCCATCAGAAGATCGGGACAGGTTAAGGACTTGAACACCGGGGAGCTGTTTTTT; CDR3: CAIRRSGQVKDLNTGELFF
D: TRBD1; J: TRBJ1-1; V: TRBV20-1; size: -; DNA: TGCAGTACCCCGGACAGGCCTGAAGCTTTCTTT; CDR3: CSTPDRPEAFF
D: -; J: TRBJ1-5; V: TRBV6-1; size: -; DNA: TGTGCCAGCACCAAGAATCAGGGATACGATCAGCCCCAGCATTTT; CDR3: CASTKNQGYDQPQHF
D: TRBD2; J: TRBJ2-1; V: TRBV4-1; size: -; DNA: TGCGCCAGCAGCCAGGCGGCTGCGGGAGGTGTTAGAAATGAGCAGTTCTTC; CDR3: CASSQAAAGGVRNEQFF
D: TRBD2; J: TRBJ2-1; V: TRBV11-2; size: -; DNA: TGTGCCAGCAGCCCGACAAGACTAGCGGGAGCGAGCTCCTACAATGAGCAGTTCTTC; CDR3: CASSPTRLAGASSYNEQFF
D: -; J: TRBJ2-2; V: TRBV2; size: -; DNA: TGTGCCAGCAGTGACTGGCAGACCGGGGAGCTGTTTTTT; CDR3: CASSDWQTGELFF
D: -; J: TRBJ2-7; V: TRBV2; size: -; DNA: TGTGCCAGCAGTGAAGCAGGCCGCTCCTACGAGCAGTACTTC; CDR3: CASSEAGRSYEQYF
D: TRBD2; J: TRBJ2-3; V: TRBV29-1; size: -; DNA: TGCAGCGTTGAAGGGGGGAGGGGCGCGGATACGCAGTATTTT; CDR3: CSVEGGRGADTQYF
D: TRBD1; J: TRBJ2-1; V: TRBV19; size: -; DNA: TGTGCCAGTAGTATCCGGGACAGGGGGATCGTGTTCTTC; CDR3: CASSIRDRGIVFF
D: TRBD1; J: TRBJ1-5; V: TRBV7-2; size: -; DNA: TGTGCCAGCAGCCCGCGGACAGGTAATCAGCCCCAGCATTTT; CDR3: CASSPRTGNQPQHF
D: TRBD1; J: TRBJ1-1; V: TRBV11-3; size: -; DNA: TGTGCCAGCAGCCCGCAGGGGGGGATGACTGAAGCTTTCTTT; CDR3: CASSPQGGMTEAFF
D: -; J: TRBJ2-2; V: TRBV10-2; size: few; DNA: TGCGCCAGCAGTGAGCAGGGCACCGGGGAGCTGTTTTTT; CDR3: CASSEQGTGELFF
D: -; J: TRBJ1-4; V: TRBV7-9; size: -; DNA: TGTGCCAGCAGCTTCCGTTCTACAGAACATGAAAAACTGTTTTTT; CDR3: CASSFRSTEHEKLFF
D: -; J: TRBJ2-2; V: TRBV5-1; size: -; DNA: TGCGCCAGCAGCTTGCAGTCACAGGCTACCGGGGAGCTGTTTTTT; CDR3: CASSLQSQATGELFF